A selection of T cell receptor beta chains follows, all from one sample in a study of cytomegalovirus exposure and HLA in healthy donors. Assay used: immunoSEQ multiplex PCR; TCRdb lists only in-frame clones, some missing. This table has more than 150,000 clones, approximately 83% appearing once. Sequencing was done on a sample of PBMCs. These TCRs come from a man between 18 and 29 years old in good health and CMV-seropositive. CDR3s include the opening cysteine and the closing phenylalanine or tryptophan. D genes are given only for firm matches.

>TRBD1|TRBJ1-1|TRBV29-1
CSVSQTGGTEAFF
>NA|TRBJ2-5|TRBV19
CASSIAGQETQYF
>TRBD2|TRBJ2-5|TRBV4-1
CASSPWTSGGAAQETQYF
>NA|TRBJ1-1|TRBV9
CASSVGLRNTEAFF
>TRBD2|TRBJ2-1|TRBV25-1
CASPQWTRDSYNEQFF
>TRBD1|TRBJ1-2|TRBV5-5
CASSPSTGNYGYTF
>TRBD1|TRBJ2-3|TRBV10-3
CAISERGQSTDTQYF
>NA|TRBJ1-5|TRBV19
CASKGPGSRDNQPQHF
>NA|TRBJ2-6|TRBV11-2
CASSLGAIRTGANVLTF
>TRBD1|TRBJ2-5|TRBV29-1
CSVDRGLGETQYF
>TRBD2|TRBJ2-5|TRBV5-5
CASSPTRGAGETQYF
>TRBD1|TRBJ2-2|TRBV13
CASRRFPLDRATGELFF
>TRBD1|TRBJ1-2|TRBV6-1
CAIWTGLDGYTF
>NA|TRBJ2-5|TRBV7-9
CASTGGETQYF
>NA|TRBJ2-1|TRBV4-3
CASSQDGRGRNEQFF
>TRBD2|TRBJ2-3|TRBV4-2
CASSQGASGDTDTQYF
>NA|TRBJ2-6|TRBV7-9
CASSLAFGGAFSGANVLTF
>TRBD1|TRBJ1-2|TRBV6-1
CASSALGQGGSGYTF
>TRBD1|TRBJ2-5|TRBV5-1
CASSSTGNQETQYF
>NA|TRBJ1-1|TRBV7-2
CASSLIRVNTEAFF
>NA|TRBJ2-5|TRBV5-1
CASSLAGFLGETQYF
>NA|TRBJ2-2|TRBV18
CASSPLERTGELFF
>TRBD1|TRBJ1-6|TRBV5-1
CASGPGQGNSPLHF
>NA|TRBJ2-7|TRBV29-1
CSVGHSYEQYF
>NA|TRBJ1-2|TRBV5-4
CASSLWSAGASGYTF
>TRBD1|TRBJ1-4|TRBV4-1
CASSPSGTATNEKLFF
>NA|TRBJ1-3|TRBV27
CASSLSSSGNTIYF
>NA|TRBJ1-3|TRBV7-8
CASSLAPDTIYF
>TRBD2|TRBJ2-7|TRBV7-2
CASSLGGRGTTSFPYEQYF
>TRBD1|TRBJ1-2|TRBV6-6
CASNMDRTYGYTF
>NA|NA|TRBV4-1
CASSQYPGQTYEQYF
>NA|TRBJ2-1|TRBV5-6
CASSFPLGGGPLSYNEQFF
>NA|TRBJ2-5|TRBV19
CATAGVIEETQYF
>TRBD1|TRBJ1-2|TRBV27
CASANRGLYGYTF
>NA|TRBJ2-7|TRBV7-2
CASSSRSNRDIPYEQYF
>TRBD1|TRBJ1-1|TRBV7-8
CASSLGQGAEAFF
>NA|TRBJ2-1|TRBV30
CAWRRAGEEQFF
>NA|TRBJ1-2|TRBV19
CASSPRQVPNYGYTF
>NA|TRBJ2-4|TRBV7-9
CASSFQTKNIQYF
>NA|TRBJ1-6|TRBV7-3
CASSLNPGGGDSPLHF
>NA|TRBJ1-2|TRBV7-9
CSSSLGARGTPGLYGYTF